The 12 T cell receptor beta chains presented below share a single source sample, sequenced in a study of control samples from healthy donors and cancer patients. TCRdb's copy holds only in-frame clones and misses some; the assay was immunoSEQ multiplex PCR. The table shows around 190,000 clones, with roughly nine tenths occurring only once. Sequenced input: blood. The receptors come from a man aged 25-45 years in good health.

The chain carries TRBV5-1 and TRBJ2-3; TRBD2 matches at 8 bases. Germline-derived CDR1 and CDR2 are SGHRS and YFSETQ. The CDR3 length is 17 residues. Trimming cost V 4 bases and J 6 bases; bases outside gene matches: 16. As DNA, the CDR3 is TGCGCCAGCAGCCAAACAAGTAGCGGGATGAGGAGTGATACGCAGTATTTT. As protein: CASSQTSSGMRSDTQYF.

V and J are TRBV5-1 and TRBJ2-4; 13 bases map to TRBD2. V lost 3 bases, J lost 3 bases, and 3 bases stayed unmatched. CDR1 is SGHRS and CDR2 is YFSETQ in the germline V gene. The CDR3 has 16 residues. This CDR3 reads CASSSRLAGGKNIQYF. The CDR3 nucleotides read TGCGCCAGCAGCTCCCGACTAGCGGGAGGCAAAAACATTCAGTACTTC.

This clone has only one observation. This sequence joins TRBV11-1 and TRBJ2-7, with 9 bases that match TRBD2. V lost 5 bases, J lost 6 bases, and 14 bases stayed unmatched. CDR3 size: 16 residues. In germline, CDR1 is SGHAT, CDR2 FQDESV (reference sequence). CDR3 region: CASSQDRSGRRGEQYF. CDR3 DNA: TGTGCCAGCAGCCAGGACCGTAGCGGGAGAAGAGGCGAGCAGTACTTC.

The V gene is TRBV19, the J gene TRBJ2-5, with D possibly TRBD2 on 6 matching bases. This CDR3 spans 14 amino acids. Germline CDR1 and CDR2: LNHDA and SQIVND (reference sequence). Deletions cut 8 bases from V and 5 bases from J, with 18 bases between. CDR3: CASAPGTGAETQYF. The CDR3 region has the DNA TGTGCCAGTGCCCCCGGGACTGGGGCCGAGACCCAGTACTTC. Combining the CDR3 with reference TRBV19 and TRBJ2-5 gives the whole variable domain DGGITQSPKYLFRKEGQNVTLSCEQNLNHDAMYWYRQDPGQGLRLIYYSQIVNDFQKGDIAEGYSVSREKKESFPLTVTSAQKNPTAFYLCASAPGTGAETQYFGPGTRLLVL.

This chain links TRBV3-1 (or the pseudogene TRBV3-2) with TRBJ1-6; D not certain. The CDR3 is made up of 13 amino acids. CDR1 and CDR2 from the germline V gene are LGHDT and YNNKEL (reference sequence). Trimming shortened V by 4 bases and J by 7 bases, and 8 bases separated the two germline ends. The CDR3 nucleotides are TGTGCCAGCAGCCCTAAACAGAATTCACCCCTCCACTTT. Protein product: CASSPKQNSPLHF.

The chain uses TRBV30 and TRBJ2-5, with 10 nucleotides matching TRBD2. J was trimmed by 7 bases and V by 2 bases; bases with no gene match: 10. Germline CDR1 reads GTSNPN; CDR2 reads SVGIG (reference sequence). The CDR3 extends over 15 amino acids. Written as DNA, the CDR3 is TGTGCCTGGAGTAGTGGACTAGCGGCCCCGGGGACCCAGTACTTC. It translates to CAWSSGLAAPGTQYF.

This clone was counted a single time. The J gene is TRBJ1-2, the V gene TRBV30; no clear D. The germline CDR1 and CDR2 sequences are GTSNPN and SVGIG (reference sequence). Deletions cut 1 base from V and 8 bases from J, with 14 bases between. The CDR3 covers 13 residues. DNA for the CDR3: TGTGCCTGGAGTGATCAGTCCTTACTCGGCTACACCTTC. Translated: CAWSDQSLLGYTF.

The chain has TRBV7-9 and TRBJ1-5; D gene ambiguous. This CDR3 contains 16 residues. The germline V gene encodes CDR1 SEHNR and CDR2 FQNEAQ (reference sequence). The germline V and J ends were trimmed by 6 bases and 7 bases, with 22 bases remaining between them. Here the CDR3 DNA reads TGTGCCAGCAGTTCCTTAGGTTCGGGAAGAGGGCAGCCCCAGCATTTT. Encoded protein: CASSSLGSGRGQPQHF.

V is TRBV29-1 and J is TRBJ2-1; D may be TRBD2 (5 bases). Trimming stripped 0 bases from V and 4 bases from J, with 10 bases between. Germline values: CDR1 SQVTM, CDR2 ANQGSEA. This CDR3 is 14 amino acids long. The chain's CDR3 is CSVEDRGSYNEQFF. The CDR3 DNA is TGCAGCGTTGAAGATCGTGGGAGTTACAATGAGCAGTTCTTC.

The genes are TRBV11-2 and TRBJ2-2, with 7 bases aligning to TRBD1. The CDR3 consists of 13 residues. Germline CDR1 is SGHAT and CDR2 is FQNNGV. The V and J ends lost 5 bases and 9 bases, in that order; junction bases with no gene match: 6. CDR3 bases: TGTGCCAGCAGCCGTACAGGGGACCGGGAGCTGTTTTTT. Protein: CASSRTGDRELFF.

The chain employs TRBV30 and TRBJ2-2; D gene uncertain. The germline CDR1 and CDR2 sequences are GTSNPN and SVGIG (reference sequence). The CDR3 contains 13 residues. Deletions cut 4 bases from V and 0 bases from J, with 6 bases between. The CDR3 reads CAWNTANTGELFF. For the CDR3, the DNA is TGTGCCTGGAACACAGCGAACACCGGGGAGCTGTTTTTT.

The chain joins TRBV6-2 or TRBV6-3 to TRBJ2-1; perhaps D is TRBD1 or TRBD2 (5 bases each). Germline V gives CDR1 MNHEY, CDR2 SVGEGT. The CDR3 runs to 15 residues. Trimming stripped 3 bases from V and 3 bases from J, with 12 bases between. CDR3 protein: CASSYAGAFYNEQFF. DNA for the CDR3: TGTGCCAGCAGTTATGCCGGGGCCTTCTACAATGAGCAGTTCTTC.